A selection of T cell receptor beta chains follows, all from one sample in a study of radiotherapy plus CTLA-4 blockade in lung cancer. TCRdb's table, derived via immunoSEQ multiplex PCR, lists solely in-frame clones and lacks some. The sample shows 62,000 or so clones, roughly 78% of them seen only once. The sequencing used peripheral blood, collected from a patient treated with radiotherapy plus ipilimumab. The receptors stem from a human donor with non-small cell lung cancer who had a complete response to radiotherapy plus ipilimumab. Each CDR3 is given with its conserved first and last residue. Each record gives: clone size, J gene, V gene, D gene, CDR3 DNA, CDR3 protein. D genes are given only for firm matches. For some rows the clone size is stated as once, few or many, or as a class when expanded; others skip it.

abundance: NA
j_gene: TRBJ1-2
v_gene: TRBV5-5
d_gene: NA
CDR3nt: TGTGCCAGCAGTTCGGACACCAACTATGGCTACACCTTC
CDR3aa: CASSSDTNYGYTF

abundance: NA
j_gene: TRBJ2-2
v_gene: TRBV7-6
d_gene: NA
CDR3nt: TGTGCCAGCAGCGACCGACATCGGGAGCTGTTTTTT
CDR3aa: CASSDRHRELFF

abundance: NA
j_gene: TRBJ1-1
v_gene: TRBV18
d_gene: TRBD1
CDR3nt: TGTGCCAGCTCACCACCGACAGGGTGGACTGAAGCTTTCTTT
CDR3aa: CASSPPTGWTEAFF

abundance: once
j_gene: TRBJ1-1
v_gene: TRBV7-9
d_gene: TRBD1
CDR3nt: TGTGCCAGCAGCAAGGGACAGCAGAACACTGAAGCTTTCTTT
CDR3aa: CASSKGQQNTEAFF

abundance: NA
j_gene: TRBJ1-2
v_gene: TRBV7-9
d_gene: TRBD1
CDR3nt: TGTGCCAGCAGCTTAGCGCTCCAACAGGGGATGAAGTTC
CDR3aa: CASSLALQQGMKF

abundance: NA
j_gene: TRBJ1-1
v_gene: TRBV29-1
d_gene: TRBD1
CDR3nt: TGCAGCGGGAGGGGAGGGGGCGTGAACACTGAAGCTTTCTTT
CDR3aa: CSGRGGGVNTEAFF

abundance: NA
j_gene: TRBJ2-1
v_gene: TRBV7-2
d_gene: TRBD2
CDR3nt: TGTGCCAGCAGCCCAAGCGGGACTTCCTACAATGAGCAGTTCTTC
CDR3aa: CASSPSGTSYNEQFF

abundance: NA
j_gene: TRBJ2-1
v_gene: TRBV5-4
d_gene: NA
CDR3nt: TGTGCCAGCAGCTTCCTGGCAGGGCGTCTAGGAGAGCAGTTCTTC
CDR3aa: CASSFLAGRLGEQFF

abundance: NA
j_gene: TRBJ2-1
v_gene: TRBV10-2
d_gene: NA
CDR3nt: TGCGCCAGCAGTGGAAGCTACAATGAGCAGTTCTTC
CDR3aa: CASSGSYNEQFF

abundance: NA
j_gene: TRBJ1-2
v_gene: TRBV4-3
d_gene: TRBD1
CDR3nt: TGCGCCAGCAGCCAAGACTTCGACAGGGCGAATCATGGCTACACCTTC
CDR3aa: CASSQDFDRANHGYTF

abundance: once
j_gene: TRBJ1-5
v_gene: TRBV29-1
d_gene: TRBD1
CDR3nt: TGCAGCGTGGGACAGGGGGATCAGCCCCAGCATTTT
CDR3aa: CSVGQGDQPQHF

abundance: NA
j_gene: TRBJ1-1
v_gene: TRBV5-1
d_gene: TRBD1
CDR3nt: TGCGCCAGCAGCTCGACAGGGATTGTGAAGACTGAAGCTTTCTTT
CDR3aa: CASSSTGIVKTEAFF

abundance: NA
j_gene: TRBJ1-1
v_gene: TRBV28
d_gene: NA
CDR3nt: TGTGCCAGCAGTTTATGGGGGGGAGCTAACACTGAAGCTTTCTTT
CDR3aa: CASSLWGGANTEAFF

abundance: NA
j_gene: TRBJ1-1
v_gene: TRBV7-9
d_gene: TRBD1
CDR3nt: TGTGCCAGCAGCTTATCCTACAGGGGCCTCACTGAAGCTTTCTTT
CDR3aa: CASSLSYRGLTEAFF

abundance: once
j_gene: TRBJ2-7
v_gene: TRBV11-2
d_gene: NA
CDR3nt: TGTGCCAGCCACCCGTTGAAAGGGGGTTCCTACGAGCAGTACTTC
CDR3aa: CASHPLKGGSYEQYF

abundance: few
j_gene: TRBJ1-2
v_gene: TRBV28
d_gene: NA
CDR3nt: TGTGCCAGCAGTCCCGGGGGACGGTATGGCTACACCTTC
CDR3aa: CASSPGGRYGYTF

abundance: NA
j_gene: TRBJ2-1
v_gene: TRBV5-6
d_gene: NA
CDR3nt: TGTGCCAGCAGCTTGGGACTGAGGAAGCAGTTCTTC
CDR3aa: CASSLGLRKQFF

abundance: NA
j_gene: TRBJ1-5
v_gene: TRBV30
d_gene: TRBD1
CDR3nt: TGTGCCTGGAGTGAGGGGACAGGGATTTTTTCTAGTTATAGCAATCAGCCCCAGCATTTT
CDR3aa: CAWSEGTGIFSSYSNQPQHF

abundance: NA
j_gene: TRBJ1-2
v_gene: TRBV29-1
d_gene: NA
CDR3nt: TGCAGCGTTGAGCGGGTCCGAGACTATGGCTACACCTTC
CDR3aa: CSVERVRDYGYTF

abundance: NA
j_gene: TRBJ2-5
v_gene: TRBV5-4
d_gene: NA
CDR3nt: TGTGCCAGCACCATCGACGGTGAGGAGACCCAGTACTTC
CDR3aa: CASTIDGEETQYF

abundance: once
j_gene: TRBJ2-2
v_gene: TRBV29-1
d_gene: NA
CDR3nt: TGCAGCGTCGAGCTGGCGCTAGCGAGAAACACCGGGGAGCTGTTTTTT
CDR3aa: CSVELALARNTGELFF

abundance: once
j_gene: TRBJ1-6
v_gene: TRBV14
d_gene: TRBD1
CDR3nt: TGTGCCAGCAGCCCCCGGACAGGAACCTCCTATAATTCACCCCTCCACTTT
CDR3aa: CASSPRTGTSYNSPLHF

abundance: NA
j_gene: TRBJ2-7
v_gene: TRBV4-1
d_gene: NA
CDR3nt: TGCGCCAGCAGCCAAGATCCAGGGGTAGCCTACGAGCAGTACTTC
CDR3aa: CASSQDPGVAYEQYF

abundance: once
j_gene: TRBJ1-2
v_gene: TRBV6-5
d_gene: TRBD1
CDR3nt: TGTGCCAGCTGGGACAGGGGGAACTATGGCTACACCTTC
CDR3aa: CASWDRGNYGYTF

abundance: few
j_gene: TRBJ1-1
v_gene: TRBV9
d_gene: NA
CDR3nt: TGTGCCAGCAGCAGAGGGAGGCAGAACACTGAAGCTTTCTTT
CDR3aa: CASSRGRQNTEAFF

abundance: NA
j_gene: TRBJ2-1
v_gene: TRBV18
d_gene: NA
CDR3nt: TGTGCCAGCTCACCCGGGACCAACAATGAGCAGTTCTTC
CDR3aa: CASSPGTNNEQFF

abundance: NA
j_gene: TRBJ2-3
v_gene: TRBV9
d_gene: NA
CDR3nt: TGTGCCAGCAGCGGCCGGGGGGATACGCAGTATTTT
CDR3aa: CASSGRGDTQYF

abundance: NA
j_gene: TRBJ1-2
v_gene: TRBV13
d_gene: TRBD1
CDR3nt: TGTGCCAGCAGCTTTAAGGGACAGGGGGCTAGTTGGTATGGCTACACCTTC
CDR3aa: CASSFKGQGASWYGYTF

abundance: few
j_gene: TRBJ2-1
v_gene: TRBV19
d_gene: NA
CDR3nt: TGTGCCAGTAGTATTATCGGCTATTCGTCAGAAAATGAGCAGTTCTTC
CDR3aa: CASSIIGYSSENEQFF

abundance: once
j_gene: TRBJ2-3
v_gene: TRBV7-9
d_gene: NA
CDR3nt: TGTGCCAGCAGCTTATCCGGCCCAGATACGCAGTATTTT
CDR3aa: CASSLSGPDTQYF

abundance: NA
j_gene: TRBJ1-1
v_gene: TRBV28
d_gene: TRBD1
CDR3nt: TGTGCCAGCAGTTTACAGGGGGCGCGAACTGAAGCTTTCTTT
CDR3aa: CASSLQGARTEAFF

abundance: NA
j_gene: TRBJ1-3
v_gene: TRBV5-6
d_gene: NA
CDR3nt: TGTGCCAGCAGCTTGGGCAGATCCGCTGGAAACACCATATATTTT
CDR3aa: CASSLGRSAGNTIYF

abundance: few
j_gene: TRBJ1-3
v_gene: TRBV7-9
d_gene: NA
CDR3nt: TGTGCCAGCAGCTTAGTTTTCTCTGGAAACACCATATATTTT
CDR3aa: CASSLVFSGNTIYF

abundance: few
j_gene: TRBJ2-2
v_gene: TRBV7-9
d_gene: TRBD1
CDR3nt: TGTGCCAGCAGCCGACAGGGGACATTAAACACCGGGGAGCTGTTTTTT
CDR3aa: CASSRQGTLNTGELFF

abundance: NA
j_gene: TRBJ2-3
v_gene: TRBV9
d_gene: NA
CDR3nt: TGTGCCAGCACATCCCAGGGTAGCCGGACAGATACGCAGTATTTT
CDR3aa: CASTSQGSRTDTQYF

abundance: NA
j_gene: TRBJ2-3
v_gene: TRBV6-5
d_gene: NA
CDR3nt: TGTGCCAGCAGTTACTCGACCCAGGGGGGACGTGATACGCAGTATTTT
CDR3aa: CASSYSTQGGRDTQYF

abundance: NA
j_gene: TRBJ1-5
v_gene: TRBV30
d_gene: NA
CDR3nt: TGTGCCTGGAGTCAGGGCGATCAGCCCCAGCATTTT
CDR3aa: CAWSQGDQPQHF

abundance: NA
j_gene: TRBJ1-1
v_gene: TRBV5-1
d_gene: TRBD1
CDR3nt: TGCGCCAGCAGCTTCTCTTCCAGGGGGCCGGCTGAAGCTTTCTTT
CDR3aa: CASSFSSRGPAEAFF

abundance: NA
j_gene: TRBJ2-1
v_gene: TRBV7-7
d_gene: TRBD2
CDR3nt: TGTGCTAGCAGTTCGAGCGGGAGGGCGTCTAATGAGCAGTTCTTC
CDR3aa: CASSSSGRASNEQFF

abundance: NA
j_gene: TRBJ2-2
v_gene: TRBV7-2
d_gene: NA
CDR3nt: TGTGCCAGCAGCTTGAACACCGGGGAGCTGTTTTTT
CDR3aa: CASSLNTGELFF

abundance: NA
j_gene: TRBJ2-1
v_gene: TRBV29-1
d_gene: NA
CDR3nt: TGCAGCGTTGCCCCCCGGGGAACCTACAATGAGCAGTTCTTC
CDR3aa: CSVAPRGTYNEQFF

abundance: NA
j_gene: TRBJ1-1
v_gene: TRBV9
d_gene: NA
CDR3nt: TGTGCCAGCAGTCGAGGACGGCAGAACACTGAAGCTTTCTTT
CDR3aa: CASSRGRQNTEAFF

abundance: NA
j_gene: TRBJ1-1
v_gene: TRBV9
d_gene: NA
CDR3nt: TGTGCCAGCAGCGTAGCTACCCAGGGAGGGACTGAAGCTTTCTTT
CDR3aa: CASSVATQGGTEAFF

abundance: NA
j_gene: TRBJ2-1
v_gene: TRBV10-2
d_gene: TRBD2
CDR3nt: TGCGCCAGCAGGGGAGCGGGAGGCAACCCAGAGCAGTTCTTC
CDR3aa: CASRGAGGNPEQFF

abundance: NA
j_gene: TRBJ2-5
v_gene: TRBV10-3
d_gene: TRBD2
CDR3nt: TGTGCCATCAGTGAGTTCGAGGGACTAGCTAAAGAGACCCAGTACTTC
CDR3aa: CAISEFEGLAKETQYF

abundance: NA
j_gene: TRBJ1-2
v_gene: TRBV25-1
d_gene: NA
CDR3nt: TGTGCCAGCAGTGCCCTTGACAGGTCCCTTAACTATGGCTACACCTTC
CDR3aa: CASSALDRSLNYGYTF

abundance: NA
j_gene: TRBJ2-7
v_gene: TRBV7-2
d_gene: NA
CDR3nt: TGTGCCAGCAGCGCGCCTACCCGGAGCGAGCAGTACTTC
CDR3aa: CASSAPTRSEQYF